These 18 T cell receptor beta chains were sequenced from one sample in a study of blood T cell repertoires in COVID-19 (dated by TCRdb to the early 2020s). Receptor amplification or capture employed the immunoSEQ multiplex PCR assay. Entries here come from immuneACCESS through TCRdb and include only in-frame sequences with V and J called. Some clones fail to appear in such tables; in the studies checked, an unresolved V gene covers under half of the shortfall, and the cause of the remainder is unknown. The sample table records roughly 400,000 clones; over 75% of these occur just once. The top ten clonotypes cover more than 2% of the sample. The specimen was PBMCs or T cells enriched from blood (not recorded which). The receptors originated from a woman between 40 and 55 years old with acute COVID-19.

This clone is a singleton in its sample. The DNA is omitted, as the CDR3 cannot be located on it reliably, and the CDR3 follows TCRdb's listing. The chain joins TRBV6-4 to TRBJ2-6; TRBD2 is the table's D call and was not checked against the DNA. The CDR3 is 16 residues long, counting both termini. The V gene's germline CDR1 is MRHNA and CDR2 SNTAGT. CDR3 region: CASSDFRGNGANVLTF.

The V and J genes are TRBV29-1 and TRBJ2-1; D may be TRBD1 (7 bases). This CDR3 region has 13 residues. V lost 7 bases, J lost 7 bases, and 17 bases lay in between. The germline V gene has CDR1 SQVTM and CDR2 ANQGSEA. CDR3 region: CSGGAGGYNEQFF. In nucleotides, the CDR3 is TGCAGCGGCGGGGCAGGGGGATATAATGAGCAGTTCTTC.

Here the CDR3 reads CASSYRSLADNEQFF. The DNA of the CDR3 is TGTGCCAGCAGCTACCGAAGCCTAGCGGACAATGAGCAGTTCTTC. The J gene is TRBJ2-1, the V gene TRBV13; 7 positions agree with TRBD2. This CDR3 comprises 15 residues. With 4 bases clipped from V and 5 bases from J, the junction kept 8 bases outside the gene matches. The germline CDR1 and CDR2 sequences are PRHDT and FYEKMQ (reference sequence). Full variable domain (remainder filled in from reference TRBV13 and TRBJ2-1): AAGVIQSPRHLIKEKRETATLKCYPIPRHDTVYWYQQGPGQDPQFLISFYEKMQSDKGSIPDRFSAQQFSDYHSELNMSSLELGDSALYFCASSYRSLADNEQFFGPGTRLTVL.

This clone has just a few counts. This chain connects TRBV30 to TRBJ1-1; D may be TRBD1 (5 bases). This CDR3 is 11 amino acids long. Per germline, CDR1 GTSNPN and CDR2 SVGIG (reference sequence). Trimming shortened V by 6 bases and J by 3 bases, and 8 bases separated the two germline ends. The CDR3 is CACDSYTEAFF. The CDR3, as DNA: TGTGCCTGTGACAGTTACACTGAAGCTTTCTTT.

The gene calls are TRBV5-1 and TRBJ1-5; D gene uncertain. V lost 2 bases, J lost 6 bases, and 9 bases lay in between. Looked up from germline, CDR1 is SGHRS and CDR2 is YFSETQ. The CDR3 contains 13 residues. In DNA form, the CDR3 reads TGCGCCAGCAGCTTTGGGGAGGGTCAGCCCCAGCATTTT. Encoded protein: CASSFGEGQPQHF.

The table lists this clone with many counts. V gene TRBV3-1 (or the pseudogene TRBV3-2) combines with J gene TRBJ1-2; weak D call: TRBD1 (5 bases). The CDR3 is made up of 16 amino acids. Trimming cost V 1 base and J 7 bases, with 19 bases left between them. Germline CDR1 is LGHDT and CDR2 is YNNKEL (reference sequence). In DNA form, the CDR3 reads TGTGCCAGCAGCCAAGGACCCCAGGCAGGGCGGTCTGGCTACACCTTC. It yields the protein CASSQGPQAGRSGYTF.

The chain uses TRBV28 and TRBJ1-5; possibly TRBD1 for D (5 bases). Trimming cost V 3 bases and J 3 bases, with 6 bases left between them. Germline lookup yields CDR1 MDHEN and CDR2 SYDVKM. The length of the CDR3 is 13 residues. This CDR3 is CASSLDTNQPQHF. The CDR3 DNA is TGTGCCAGCAGTTTGGACACCAATCAGCCCCAGCATTTT.

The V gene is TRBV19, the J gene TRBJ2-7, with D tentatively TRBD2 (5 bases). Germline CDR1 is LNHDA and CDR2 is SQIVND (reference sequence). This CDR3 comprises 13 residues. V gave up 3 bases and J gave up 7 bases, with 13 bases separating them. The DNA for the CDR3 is TGTGCCAGTAGTATGAGGGATGGAGGAGAGCAGTACTTC. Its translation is CASSMRDGGEQYF.

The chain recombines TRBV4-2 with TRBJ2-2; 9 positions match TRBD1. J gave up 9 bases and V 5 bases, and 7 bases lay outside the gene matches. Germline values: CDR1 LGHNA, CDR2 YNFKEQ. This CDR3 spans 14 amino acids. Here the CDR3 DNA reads TGTGCCAGCAGCGGGACAGGGCACGGTCGGGAGCTGTTTTTT. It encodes CASSGTGHGRELFF.

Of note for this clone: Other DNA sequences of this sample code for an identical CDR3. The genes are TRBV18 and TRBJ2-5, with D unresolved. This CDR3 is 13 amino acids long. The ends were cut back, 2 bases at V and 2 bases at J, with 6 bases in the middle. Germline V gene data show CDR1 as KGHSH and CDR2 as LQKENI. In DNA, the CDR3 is TGTGCCAGCTCACCATCGGTACAAGAGACCCAGTACTTC. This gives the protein CASSPSVQETQYF. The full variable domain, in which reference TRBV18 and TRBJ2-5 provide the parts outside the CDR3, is NAGVMQNPRHLVRRRGQEARLRCSPMKGHSHVYWYRQLPEEGLKFMVYLQKENIIDESGMPKERFSAEFPKEGPSILRIQQVVRGDSAAYFCASSPSVQETQYFGPGTRLLVL.

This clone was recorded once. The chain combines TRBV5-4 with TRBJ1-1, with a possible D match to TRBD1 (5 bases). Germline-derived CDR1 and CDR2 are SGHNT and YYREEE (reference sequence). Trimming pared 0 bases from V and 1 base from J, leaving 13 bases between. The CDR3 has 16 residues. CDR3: CASSLDPTGTNTEAFF. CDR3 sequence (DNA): TGTGCCAGCAGCTTGGACCCTACAGGAACGAACACTGAAGCTTTCTTT.

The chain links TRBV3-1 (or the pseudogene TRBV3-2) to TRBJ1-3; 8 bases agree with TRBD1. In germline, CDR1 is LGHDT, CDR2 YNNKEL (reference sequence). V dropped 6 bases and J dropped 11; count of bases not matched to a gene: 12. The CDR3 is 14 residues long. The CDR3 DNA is TGTGCCAGCAGTCTCTCAGGGGGCCTAGTCGCCATATATTTT. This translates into CASSLSGGLVAIYF.

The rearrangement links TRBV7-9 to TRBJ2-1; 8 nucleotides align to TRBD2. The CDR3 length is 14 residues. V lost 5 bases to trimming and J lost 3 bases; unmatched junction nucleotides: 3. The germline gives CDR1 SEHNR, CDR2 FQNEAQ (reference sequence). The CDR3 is CASSPAGGYNEQFF. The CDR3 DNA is TGTGCCAGCAGCCCCGCGGGGGGCTACAATGAGCAGTTCTTC.

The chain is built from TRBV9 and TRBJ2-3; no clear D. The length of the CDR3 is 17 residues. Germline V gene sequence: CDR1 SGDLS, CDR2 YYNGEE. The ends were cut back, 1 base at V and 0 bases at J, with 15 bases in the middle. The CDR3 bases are TGTGCCAGCAGCGTATCTCCCAGGCCACCGAGCACAGATACGCAGTATTTT. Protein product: CASSVSPRPPSTDTQYF.

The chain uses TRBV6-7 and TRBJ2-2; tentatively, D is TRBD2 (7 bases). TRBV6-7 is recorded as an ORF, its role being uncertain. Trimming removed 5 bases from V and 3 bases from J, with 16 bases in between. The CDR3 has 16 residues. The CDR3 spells CASSPKRGAHTGELFF. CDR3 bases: TGTGCCAGCAGTCCTAAACGGGGGGCGCACACCGGGGAGCTGTTTTTT.

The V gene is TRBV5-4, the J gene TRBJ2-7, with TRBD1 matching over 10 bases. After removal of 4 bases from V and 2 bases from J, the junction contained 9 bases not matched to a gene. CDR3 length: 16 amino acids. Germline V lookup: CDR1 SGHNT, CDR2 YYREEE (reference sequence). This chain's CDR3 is CASSRVGQGGTYEQYF. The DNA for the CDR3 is TGTGCCAGCAGCCGTGTAGGACAGGGGGGCACCTACGAGCAGTACTTC.

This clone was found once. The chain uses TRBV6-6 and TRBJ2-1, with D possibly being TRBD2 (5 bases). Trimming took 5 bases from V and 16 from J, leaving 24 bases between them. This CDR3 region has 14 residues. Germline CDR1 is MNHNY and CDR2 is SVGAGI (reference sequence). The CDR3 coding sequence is TGTGCCAGCAGTGCGCACACCCCGAGGGTGGAGAGTTTCTTC. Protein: CASSAHTPRVESFF.

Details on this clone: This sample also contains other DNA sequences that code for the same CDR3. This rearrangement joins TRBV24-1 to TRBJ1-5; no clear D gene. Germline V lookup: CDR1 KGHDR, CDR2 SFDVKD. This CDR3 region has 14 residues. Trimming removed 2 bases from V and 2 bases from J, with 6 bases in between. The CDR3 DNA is TGTGCCACCAGTGATTCGGGAGGCAATCAGCCCCAGCATTTT. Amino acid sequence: CATSDSGGNQPQHF.